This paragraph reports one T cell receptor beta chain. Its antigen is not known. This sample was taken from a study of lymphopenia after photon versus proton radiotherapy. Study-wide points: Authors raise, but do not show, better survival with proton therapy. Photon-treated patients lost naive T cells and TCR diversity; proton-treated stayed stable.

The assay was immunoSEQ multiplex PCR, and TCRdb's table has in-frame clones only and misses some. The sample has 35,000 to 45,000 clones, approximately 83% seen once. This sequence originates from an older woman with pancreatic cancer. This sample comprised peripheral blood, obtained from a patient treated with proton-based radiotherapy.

CDR3 DNA: TGTGCCAGCAGCGTAGAGGGATCTGGAAACACCATATATTTT. Encoded protein: CASSVEGSGNTIYF. This chain links TRBV9 with TRBJ1-3; no firm D call. Looked up from germline, CDR1 is SGDLS and CDR2 is YYNGEE. The CDR3 sequence is 14 residues long. Trimming stripped 0 bases from V and 1 base from J, with 5 bases between.